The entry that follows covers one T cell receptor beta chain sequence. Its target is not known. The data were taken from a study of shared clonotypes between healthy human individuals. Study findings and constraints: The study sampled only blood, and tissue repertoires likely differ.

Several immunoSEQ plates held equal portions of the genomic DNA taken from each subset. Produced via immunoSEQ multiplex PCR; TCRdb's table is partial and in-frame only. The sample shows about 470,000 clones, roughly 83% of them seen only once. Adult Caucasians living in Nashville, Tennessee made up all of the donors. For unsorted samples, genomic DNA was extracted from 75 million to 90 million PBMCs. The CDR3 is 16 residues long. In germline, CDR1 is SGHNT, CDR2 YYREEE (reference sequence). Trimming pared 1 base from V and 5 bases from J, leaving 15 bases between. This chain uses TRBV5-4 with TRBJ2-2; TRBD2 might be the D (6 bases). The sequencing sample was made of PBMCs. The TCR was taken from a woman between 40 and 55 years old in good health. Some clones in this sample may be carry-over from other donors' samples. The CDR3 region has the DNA TGTGCCAGCAGCTTGTGGACCACGGGAGAAACCGGGGAGCTGTTTTTT. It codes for CASSLWTTGETGELFF. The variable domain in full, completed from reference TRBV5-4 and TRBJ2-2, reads ETGVTQSPTHLIKTRGQQVTLRCSSQSGHNTVSWYQQALGQGPQFIFQYYREEENGRGNFPPRFSGLQFPNYSSELNVNALELDDSALYLCASSLWTTGETGELFFGEGSRLTVL.